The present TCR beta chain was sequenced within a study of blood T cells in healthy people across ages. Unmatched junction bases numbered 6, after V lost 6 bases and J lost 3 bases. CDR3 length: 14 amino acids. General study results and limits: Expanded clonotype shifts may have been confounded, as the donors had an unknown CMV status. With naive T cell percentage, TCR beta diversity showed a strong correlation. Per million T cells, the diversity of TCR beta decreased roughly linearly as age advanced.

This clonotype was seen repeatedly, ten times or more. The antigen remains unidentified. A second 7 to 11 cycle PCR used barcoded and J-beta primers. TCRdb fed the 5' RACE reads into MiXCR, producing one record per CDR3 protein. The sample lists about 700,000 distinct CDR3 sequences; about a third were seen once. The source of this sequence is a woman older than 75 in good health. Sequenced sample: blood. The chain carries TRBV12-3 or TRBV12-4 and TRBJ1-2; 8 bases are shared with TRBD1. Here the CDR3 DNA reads TGTGCCAGCAGCAACGGACAGGGCCACTATGGCTACACCTTC. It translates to CASSNGQGHYGYTF.